This TCR beta chain was identified in a study of blood T cells in healthy people across ages. A second PCR, run for about 6 to 11 cycles, used a sample-barcoded 5' primer plus a J-beta primer mix. MiXCR was run by TCRdb on the 5' RACE reads, yielding one entry per CDR3 protein. The data hold roughly 1.7 million distinct CDR3 sequences, with approximately 32% observed a single time. In its sample, this clonotype was seen many times. After removal of 4 bases from V and 2 bases from J, the junction contained 0 bases not matched to a gene. Germline V gene lookup returns CDR1 SGHTA and CDR2 FQGTGA. The CDR3 consists of 14 residues.

This clonotype was sampled from a woman under 40 in good health. The sequencing input was blood. This chain connects TRBV7-3 to TRBJ2-7, with TRBD1 matching 12 bases. CDR3 nucleotides: TGTGCCAGCAGCTGGGACAGGGGGCCCTACGAGCAGTACTTC. Amino acid sequence: CASSWDRGPYEQYF.